This T cell receptor (beta chain) was sequenced for a study of T-cell memory formation after mild COVID-19. Germline V gene lookup returns CDR1 MNHNS and CDR2 SASEGT. V gave up 5 bases and J gave up 1 base; unmatched junction bases: 6. The CDR3 length is 15 residues. This clonotype has only a few counts. 5'RACE primed at constant segments yielded TCR alpha and TCR beta cDNA libraries bearing sample barcodes and UMIs. TCRdb reprocessed the 5' RACE reads with MiXCR, giving one entry per CDR3 protein. The top ten hold roughly 20% of the sample, which has under 350,000 distinct CDR3 sequences, 15% to 20% seen once.

This sequence joins TRBV6-1 and TRBJ1-1, with TRBD1 matching 8 bases. Sequencing used PBMCs or a T cell subset sorted from them (not recorded which). The sequence derives from a man aged 18 to 30 who had mild COVID-19 (a few samples of this study predate the infection). Cell type and time point are not known. The chain's CDR3 is CASSPRTGWNTEAFF. Written as DNA, the CDR3 is TGTGCCAGCAGTCCTCGGACAGGGTGGAACACTGAAGCTTTCTTT.